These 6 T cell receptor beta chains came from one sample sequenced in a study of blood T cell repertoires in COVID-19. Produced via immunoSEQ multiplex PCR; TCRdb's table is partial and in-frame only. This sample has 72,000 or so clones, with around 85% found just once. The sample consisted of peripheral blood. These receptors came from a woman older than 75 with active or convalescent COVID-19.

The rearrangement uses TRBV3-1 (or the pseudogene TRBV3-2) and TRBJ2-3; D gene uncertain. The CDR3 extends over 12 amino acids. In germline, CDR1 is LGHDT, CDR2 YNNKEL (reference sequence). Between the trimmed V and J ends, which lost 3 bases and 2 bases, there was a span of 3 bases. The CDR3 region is CASSHLTDTQYF. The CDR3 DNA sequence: TGTGCCAGCAGCCATCTCACAGATACGCAGTATTTT.

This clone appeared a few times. This chain's CDR3 is CASSLGTGDNQPQHF. CDR3 bases: TGTGCCAGCAGCTTGGGGACAGGGGACAATCAGCCCCAGCATTTT. The chain employs TRBV5-6 and TRBJ1-5; 9 bases line up with TRBD1. Losses at the gene ends were 0 bases for V and 3 bases for J; bases not matched to a gene: 1. The V gene's germline CDR1 is SGHDT and CDR2 YYEEEE. The CDR3 consists of 15 residues.

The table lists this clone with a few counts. The CDR3 DNA reads as TGCGCCAGCAGCCTCCTCGGACTAGCGGGGGAGGAGACCCAGTACTTC. Translation: CASSLLGLAGEETQYF. The rearrangement uses TRBV5-1 and TRBJ2-5; 13 bases are shared with TRBD2. Germline assignment: CDR1 SGHRS and CDR2 YFSETQ. With 4 bases clipped from V and 5 bases from J, the junction kept 8 bases outside the gene matches. The CDR3 has 16 residues.

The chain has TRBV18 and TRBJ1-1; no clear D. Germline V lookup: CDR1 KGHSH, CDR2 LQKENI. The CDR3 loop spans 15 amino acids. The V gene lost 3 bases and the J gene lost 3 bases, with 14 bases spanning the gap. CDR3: CASSPSRVSDTEAFF. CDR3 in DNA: TGTGCCAGCTCACCCTCCCGCGTAAGTGACACTGAAGCTTTCTTT.

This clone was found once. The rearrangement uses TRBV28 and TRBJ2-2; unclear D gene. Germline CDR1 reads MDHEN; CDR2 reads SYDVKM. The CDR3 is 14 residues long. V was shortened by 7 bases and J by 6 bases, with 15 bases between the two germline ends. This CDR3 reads CASITSSAPGELFF. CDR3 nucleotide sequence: TGTGCCAGCATTACATCCTCCGCACCCGGGGAGCTGTTTTTT.

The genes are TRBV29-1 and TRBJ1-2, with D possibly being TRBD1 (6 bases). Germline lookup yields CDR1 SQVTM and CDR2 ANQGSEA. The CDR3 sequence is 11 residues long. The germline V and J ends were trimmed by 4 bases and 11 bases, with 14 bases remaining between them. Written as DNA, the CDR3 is TGCAGCGTTGTAAGGGACACCCTTTACACCTTC. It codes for CSVVRDTLYTF.